This T cell receptor beta chain originates from a study of CD8 T cells in Susac syndrome. V lost 1 base, J lost 5 bases, and 9 bases lay in between. The CDR3 spans 14 residues. When the RNA was reverse transcribed, random hexamers were used with an input of roughly 0.45 to 1 ug. Amplification of the TCR beta CDR3 was carried out by immunoSEQ multiplex PCR, which spanned a total of 54 Vbeta and 13 Jbeta segments. TCRdb re-derived calls from the immunoSEQ multiplex PCR reads in MiXCR, one entry per CDR3 protein. The repertoire includes 110,000 or so distinct CDR3 sequences, 94% of them detected once, and just over 0.095% sits in the top ten.

The TCR originated in a human donor in good health. Specimen: CD4+ T cells from PBMCs. The genes are TRBV12-3 or TRBV12-4 and TRBJ1-5; D is unresolved. The CDR3 loop reads CASSLVLSHQPQHF. CDR3 nucleotides: TGTGCCAGCAGTTTAGTGTTGAGCCATCAGCCCCAGCATTTT.